Listed below are T cell receptor beta chains from one sample, sequenced in a study of cytomegalovirus exposure and HLA in healthy donors. Method: immunoSEQ multiplex PCR; TCRdb's copy keeps in-frame clones and lacks some. The repertoire consists of 110,000 or so clones, with more than 75% occurring once and the leading ten covering 9% to 15%. Source material: PBMCs. The receptors were gathered from a woman between 40 and 50 years old in good health and CMV-seropositive. The CDR3 runs from the conserved cysteine through the conserved F or W. The D gene is left open where the match is weak. Only part of the rows carry a size: once, few, many, or a class if the clone is expanded.

J gene	clone size	D gene	CDR3 length	V gene	CDR3 DNA	CDR3 protein
TRBJ1-5	NA	NA	18	TRBV7-2	TGTGCCAGCAGCTTAGTATCGGGAGGGTCGGGAAGCAATCAGCCCCAGCATTTT	CASSLVSGGSGSNQPQHF
TRBJ1-4	once	TRBD1	14	TRBV7-9	TGTGCCAGCAGCTTAGCGGGGACAGGGGAAAAACTGTTTTTT	CASSLAGTGEKLFF
TRBJ1-5	NA	NA	14	TRBV2	TGTGCCAGCAGCGACAGGAGGCCTGGACAGCCCCAGCATTTT	CASSDRRPGQPQHF
TRBJ2-3	few	TRBD1	16	TRBV30	TGTGCCTGGAGTAAATCCGGGACAGGGGGTTCCCTCGCGCAGTATTTT	CAWSKSGTGGSLAQYF
TRBJ2-7	NA	NA	14	TRBV1	TGCACCAGCAGCCCGGGACAGGAGGACTACGAGCAGTACTTC	CTSSPGQEDYEQYF
TRBJ2-1	NA	NA	14	TRBV4-2	TGTGCCAGCAGCCAAGACTTTTCCTACAATGAGCAGTTCTTC	CASSQDFSYNEQFF
TRBJ1-3	NA	TRBD1	13	TRBV6-5	TGTGCCAGCAGAGGGACAGGAGGAAACACCATATATTTT	CASRGTGGNTIYF
TRBJ2-1	NA	NA	14	TRBV30	TGTGCCTGGGGCCCCGGGACTTTCTACAATGAGCAGTTCTTC	CAWGPGTFYNEQFF
TRBJ2-3	NA	NA	13	TRBV6-5	TGTGCCAGCAGTTGGCGGGGCACAGATACGCAGTATTTT	CASSWRGTDTQYF
TRBJ1-5	NA	NA	15	TRBV19	TGTGCCAGTAGTTCTGGCGGCGCGGGGAATCAGCCCCAGCATTTT	CASSSGGAGNQPQHF
TRBJ1-1	NA	NA	13	TRBV30	TGTGCCTGGAGTCTCACACTGAACACTGAAGCTTTCTTT	CAWSLTLNTEAFF
TRBJ1-6	few	TRBD1	13	TRBV6-5	TGTGCCAGCAAGTGGACAGGGGTTTCACCCCTCCACTTT	CASKWTGVSPLHF
TRBJ1-4	NA	TRBD1	15	TRBV10-3	TGTGCCATCAGTGACACGACAGGGACAAATGAAAAACTGTTTTTT	CAISDTTGTNEKLFF
TRBJ2-2	few	TRBD2	15	TRBV6-5	TGTGCCAGCAGTTACGAAGCGGGGAGGGCCGGGGAGCTGTTTTTT	CASSYEAGRAGELFF
TRBJ1-5	NA	NA	14	TRBV6-5	TGTGCCAGCAGTCCGGCCGGGAGCAATCAGCCCCAGCATTTT	CASSPAGSNQPQHF
TRBJ1-2	NA	NA	12	TRBV28	TGTGCCAGCAGTTTATGGTCTGAGGGCTACACCTTC	CASSLWSEGYTF
TRBJ2-1	NA	TRBD1	12	TRBV6-5	TGTGCCAGCAGTACCCAGGGGGATGAGCAGTTCTTC	CASSTQGDEQFF
TRBJ2-7	NA	TRBD1	17	TRBV18	TGTGCCAGCTCACCATTTGAATGGGACAGAGAATCCTACGAGCAGTACTTC	CASSPFEWDRESYEQYF
TRBJ2-7	few	NA	13	TRBV6-8	TGTGCCAGCCGGGGGACGGGCCCCTACGAGCAGTACTTC	CASRGTGPYEQYF
TRBJ1-2	NA	NA	12	TRBV6-5	TGTGCCAGCACTACAAGGGGGAATGGCTACACCTTC	CASTTRGNGYTF
TRBJ1-2	NA	NA	16	TRBV4-1	TGCGCCAGCAGCCAAGATGTGGGGCTTGGGTACTATGGCTACACCTTC	CASSQDVGLGYYGYTF
TRBJ1-2	NA	TRBD1	14	TRBV5-8	TGTGCCAGCAGCCGGGACAGGGGGCAGAATGGCTACACCTTC	CASSRDRGQNGYTF
TRBJ1-2	NA	TRBD1	12	TRBV30	TGTGCCTGGGGGACAGCTTACTATGGCTACACCTTC	CAWGTAYYGYTF
TRBJ1-2	NA	TRBD1	14	TRBV2	TGTGCCAGCAGTGAATCGACAGGGGGGTCGGGCTACACCTTC	CASSESTGGSGYTF
TRBJ1-3	NA	TRBD1	13	TRBV19	TGTGCCAGTAGGTGGACAGGGGGAAACACCATATATTTT	CASRWTGGNTIYF
TRBJ1-4	once	NA	15	TRBV2	TGTGCCAGCAGTGAATTGGCCGAAACCATTGAAAAACTGTTTTTT	CASSELAETIEKLFF
TRBJ1-5	NA	NA	12	TRBV29-1	TGCAGCGCTGGGGACACTTATCAGCCCCAGCATTTT	CSAGDTYQPQHF
TRBJ1-1	NA	TRBD1	15	TRBV2	TGTGCCAGGAGGAGGGGGCGGACGATGAACACTGAAGCTTTCTTT	CARRRGRTMNTEAFF
TRBJ2-7	once	TRBD1	13	TRBV10-2	TGCGCCAGCAGGTGGACAGGCGGTTACGAGCAGTACTTC	CASRWTGGYEQYF